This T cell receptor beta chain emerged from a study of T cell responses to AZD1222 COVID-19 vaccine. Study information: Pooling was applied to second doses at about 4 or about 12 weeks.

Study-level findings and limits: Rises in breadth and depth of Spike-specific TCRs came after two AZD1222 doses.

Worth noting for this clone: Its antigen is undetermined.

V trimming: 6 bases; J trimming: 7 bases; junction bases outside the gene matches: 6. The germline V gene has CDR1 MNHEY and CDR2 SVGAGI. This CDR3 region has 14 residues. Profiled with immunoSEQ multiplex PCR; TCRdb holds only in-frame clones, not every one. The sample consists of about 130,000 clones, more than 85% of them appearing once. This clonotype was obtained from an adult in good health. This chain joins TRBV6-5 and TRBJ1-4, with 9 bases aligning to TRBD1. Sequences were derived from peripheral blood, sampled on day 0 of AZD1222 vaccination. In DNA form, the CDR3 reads TGTGCCAGCAGCCGGGACAGGGCCACTGAAAAACTGTTTTTT. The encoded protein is CASSRDRATEKLFF.